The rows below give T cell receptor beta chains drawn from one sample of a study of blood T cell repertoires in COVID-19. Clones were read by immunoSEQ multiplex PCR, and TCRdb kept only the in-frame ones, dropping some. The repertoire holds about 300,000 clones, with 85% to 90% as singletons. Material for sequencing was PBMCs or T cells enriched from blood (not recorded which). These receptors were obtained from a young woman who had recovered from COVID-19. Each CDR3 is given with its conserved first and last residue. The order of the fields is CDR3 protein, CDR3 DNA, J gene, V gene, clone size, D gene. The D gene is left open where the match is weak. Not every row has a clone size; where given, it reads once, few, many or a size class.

CASSPTGINYGYTF,TGTGCCAGCAGCCCGACAGGGATTAACTATGGCTACACCTTC,TRBJ1-2,TRBV7-6,NA,TRBD1
CAISESHRAYEQYF,TGTGCCATCAGTGAGTCCCACAGAGCCTACGAGCAGTACTTC,TRBJ2-7,TRBV10-3,NA,NA
CASSYTGGNGYTF,TGTGCCAGCAGCTACACAGGGGGCAATGGCTACACCTTC,TRBJ1-2,TRBV11-3,few,TRBD1
CASSVVGGSGNTIYF,TGTGCCAGCAGCGTAGTCGGGGGGTCTGGAAACACCATATATTTT,TRBJ1-3,TRBV9,NA,NA
CATQSGYTF,TGCGCCACGCAGTCAGGCTACACCTTC,TRBJ1-2,TRBV5-1,once,NA
CASSQLPGQGGGNTEAFF,TGCGCCAGCAGCCAGCTACCGGGACAGGGCGGTGGGAACACTGAAGCTTTCTTT,TRBJ1-1,TRBV4-1,NA,TRBD1
CASSLPETVYNYGYTF,TGTGCCAGCAGCTTACCTGAGACAGTCTATAACTATGGCTACACCTTC,TRBJ1-2,TRBV7-9,once,NA
CASSPALAAYEQYF,TGTGCCAGCAGTCCCGCGCTAGCGGCCTACGAGCAGTACTTC,TRBJ2-7,TRBV6-5,NA,TRBD2
CASEAEYTGELFF,TGTGCCAGCGAGGCAGAGTACACCGGGGAGCTGTTTTTT,TRBJ2-2,TRBV6-5,NA,NA
CASSQQSRIGQPQHF,TGTGCCAGCAGCCAACAATCGAGGATAGGTCAGCCCCAGCATTTT,TRBJ1-5,TRBV14,few,NA
CASSLRTSGASGELFF,TGCGCCAGCAGCCTACGGACTAGCGGGGCATCCGGGGAGCTGTTTTTT,TRBJ2-2,TRBV4-1,NA,TRBD2
CASSLSDRPNYGYTF,TGTGCCAGCAGTTTATCGGACAGACCCAACTATGGCTACACCTTC,TRBJ1-2,TRBV28,NA,NA
CASSLRDKNTEAFF,TGTGCCAGCAGCTTACGGGACAAGAACACTGAAGCTTTCTTT,TRBJ1-1,TRBV7-8,NA,NA
CASSWTSGQETQYF,TGTGCCAGCAGTTGGACTAGCGGTCAAGAGACCCAGTACTTC,TRBJ2-5,TRBV28,NA,TRBD2
CASGTLGGTNEKLFF,TGTGCCAGCGGGACTCTGGGGGGTACTAATGAAAAACTGTTTTTT,TRBJ1-4,TRBV6-5,NA,NA
CAWSLKGITEAFF,TGTGCCTGGAGCCTTAAGGGGATCACTGAAGCTTTCTTT,TRBJ1-1,TRBV30,few,NA
CASSLLGLPTDTQYF,TGTGCCAGCAGCTTACTGGGACTACCCACAGATACGCAGTATTTT,TRBJ2-3,TRBV7-3,NA,TRBD2
CASRAGNQPQHF,TGTGCCAGCAGGGCAGGCAATCAGCCCCAGCATTTT,TRBJ1-5,TRBV27,NA,NA
CASSFLGLAEYEQYF,TGTGCCAGCAGCTTCCTCGGACTAGCGGAGTACGAGCAGTACTTC,TRBJ2-7,TRBV5-4,NA,TRBD2
CASGDRYYEQYF,TGTGCCAGTGGGGACAGATACTACGAGCAGTACTTC,TRBJ2-7,TRBV19,NA,TRBD1
CASSQGLTFYGYTF,TGCGCCAGCAGCCAAGGTCTGACTTTCTATGGCTACACCTTC,TRBJ1-2,TRBV4-1,NA,NA
CATSRGDNQFSYEQYF,TGTGCCACCAGCAGAGGGGACAATCAGTTCTCCTACGAGCAGTACTTC,TRBJ2-7,TRBV15,NA,NA
CASALDRVAYNEQFF,TGTGCTAGTGCCCTCGACAGGGTGGCCTACAATGAGCAGTTCTTC,TRBJ2-1,TRBV12-5,NA,TRBD1
CASSVLKGAEGTDTQYF,TGTGCCAGCAGTGTTTTGAAGGGGGCGGAAGGCACAGATACGCAGTATTTT,TRBJ2-3,TRBV6-1,NA,TRBD1
CASSNDRAYEQYF,TGTGCCAGCAGTAACGACAGGGCCTACGAGCAGTACTTC,TRBJ2-7,TRBV6-2/TRBV6-3,NA,TRBD1
CASSRLAGHTGELFF,TGTGCCAGCAGCCGACTAGCGGGACACACCGGGGAGCTGTTTTTT,TRBJ2-2,TRBV14,few,TRBD2
CASSRTISSGNTIYF,TGTGCCAGCAGCCGTACTATAAGCTCTGGAAACACCATATATTTT,TRBJ1-3,TRBV9,NA,NA
CAISDNGGGPFGETQYF,TGTGCCATCAGTGATAATGGGGGGGGGCCGTTCGGAGAGACCCAGTACTTC,TRBJ2-5,TRBV10-3,once,NA
CASSLPGLAGHTQYF,TGTGCCAGCAGCTTACCAGGGCTAGCGGGACATACGCAGTATTTT,TRBJ2-3,TRBV7-9,NA,TRBD2
CASSQGTVNSPLHF,TGTGCCAGCAGCCAAGGAACAGTTAATTCACCCCTCCACTTT,TRBJ1-6,TRBV14,NA,NA
CASSTGQGHEKLFF,TGTGCCAGCAGCACCGGACAGGGGCATGAAAAACTGTTTTTT,TRBJ1-4,TRBV7-9,once,TRBD1
CASSPNVRGGGRDTQYF,TGTGCCAGCAGCCCAAATGTTCGTGGCGGGGGTCGGGATACGCAGTATTTT,TRBJ2-3,TRBV7-8,once,TRBD2
CAWSPGESGPQHF,TGTGCCTGGAGCCCAGGGGAAAGTGGGCCCCAGCATTTT,TRBJ1-5,TRBV30,NA,NA
CASSLAQGSFYEQYF,TGCGCCAGCAGCTTGGCACAGGGTTCATTCTACGAGCAGTACTTC,TRBJ2-7,TRBV5-1,few,NA
CASSLTRSDTEAFF,TGCGCCAGCAGCTTGACCCGCAGTGACACTGAAGCTTTCTTT,TRBJ1-1,TRBV5-1,NA,NA
CASSTNPGSPLHF,TGTGCCAGTAGCACCAATCCGGGATCACCCCTCCACTTT,TRBJ1-6,TRBV19,NA,NA
CASSAVEGARYEQYF,TGTGCCAGCAGTGCGGTTGAGGGGGCTAGATACGAGCAGTACTTC,TRBJ2-7,TRBV28,NA,TRBD1